Following are 4 T cell receptor beta chains from one sample sequenced in a study of cytomegalovirus exposure and HLA in healthy donors (dated by TCRdb to about 2017). The library relied on the immunoSEQ multiplex PCR assay. For the multiplex PCR, a mixture combining 60 forward primers for TCR Vbeta segments and 13 reverse primers for TCR Jbeta segments was used. Here the immuneACCESS table is served through TCRdb, limited to in-frame sequences with V and J called. Missing clones are a known gap in these copies; in checked studies unresolved V genes cover under half, and the rest lacks a known reason. This sample gives over 150,000 clones in total; less than 90% of them show up just once. The ten largest clonotypes hold 0.38% of the sample. The sequencing sample was made of PBMCs. Receptors originate from a boy younger than 10 in good health and CMV-seronegative.

The CDR3 here is CASSKGQGAGDTQYF. CDR3 DNA: TGTGCCAGCAGCAAAGGACAGGGGGCTGGAGATACGCAGTATTTT. This sequence joins TRBV5-8 and TRBJ2-3; 11 bases are shared with TRBD1. The CDR3 is 15 amino acids. Germline CDR1 SGHTS, CDR2 YDEGEE. Trimming cost V 4 bases and J 5 bases; bases outside gene matches: 6.

The V and J genes are TRBV7-2 and TRBJ2-7; TRBD2 matches 8 bases. V trimming: 5 bases; J trimming: 3 bases; junction bases outside the gene matches: 9. Germline lookup yields CDR1 SGHTA and CDR2 FQGNSA. This CDR3 spans 15 amino acids. The CDR3 sequence is CASSPRGLASYEQYF. The CDR3 bases are TGTGCCAGCAGCCCACGCGGACTAGCCAGCTACGAGCAGTACTTC.

V is TRBV6-1 and J is TRBJ2-7, with TRBD2 matching 8 bases. Germline V gene sequence: CDR1 MNHNS, CDR2 SASEGT. The CDR3 has 14 residues. V trimming: 6 bases; J trimming: 6 bases; junction bases outside the gene matches: 10. CDR3 protein: CASRGTRRVGEQYF. CDR3 bases: TGTGCCAGCAGGGGGACTAGGAGGGTTGGCGAGCAGTACTTC.

This clone was detected only a few times. This sequence joins TRBV18 and TRBJ2-3; D is perhaps TRBD2 (5 bases). V shed 0 bases and J shed 6 bases, with 10 bases lying between them. Per the germline V gene, CDR1 is KGHSH and CDR2 is LQKENI. This CDR3 is 14 amino acids long. The CDR3 spells CASSPPPEADTQYF. CDR3 bases: TGTGCCAGCTCACCACCCCCGGAGGCGGATACGCAGTATTTT. The complete variable domain, with remaining parts taken from reference TRBV18 and TRBJ2-3, reads NAGVMQNPRHLVRRRGQEARLRCSPMKGHSHVYWYRQLPEEGLKFMVYLQKENIIDESGMPKERFSAEFPKEGPSILRIQQVVRGDSAAYFCASSPPPEADTQYFGPGTRLTVL.